One and the same sample provided the 13 T cell receptor beta chains below, sequenced in a study of blood T cells in healthy people across ages. Through a sample-barcoded 5' primer and a J-beta primer mix, a second PCR was run for roughly 7 to 11 cycles. TCRdb re-called the 5' RACE reads with MiXCR, one entry per CDR3 protein. The profile shows 550,000 to 700,000 distinct CDR3 sequences, 25% to 30% of them singletons. Sequencing was done on a sample of blood. Every receptor here comes from a woman aged 65 to 85 in good health.

A single count supports this clonotype. This rearrangement joins TRBV7-2 to TRBJ2-3; D call uncertain. CDR1 is SGHTA and CDR2 is FQGNSA in the germline V gene. This CDR3 is built from 15 residues. V was clipped by 5 bases and J by 1 base, with 13 bases between them. The CDR3 protein is CASSQGPRGTDTQYF. Here the CDR3 DNA reads TGTGCCAGCAGCCAAGGCCCCCGGGGCACAGATACGCAGTATTTT.

The J gene is TRBJ1-1, the V gene TRBV7-9; D might be TRBD1 (5 bases). Germline V gene data show CDR1 as SEHNR and CDR2 as FQNEAQ (reference sequence). This CDR3 is 15 amino acids long. The V and J ends lost 5 bases and 1 base respectively, with 14 bases between them. The DNA of the CDR3 is TGTGCCAGCAGCCTTGGGGGACCGAAGAACACTGAAGCTTTCTTT. Encoded protein: CASSLGGPKNTEAFF.

The table lists this clonotype with a few counts. This chain links TRBV15 with TRBJ2-2; 7 positions agree with TRBD2. After removal of 2 bases from V and 1 base from J, the junction contained 4 bases not matched to a gene. The CDR3 covers 16 residues. CDR1 LNHNV and CDR2 YYDKDF come from the germline V gene (reference sequence). The CDR3 loop reads CATSRQGGGNTGELFF. CDR3 bases: TGTGCCACCAGCAGACAGGGCGGGGGGAACACCGGGGAGCTGTTTTTT.

This clonotype was seen a handful of times. This chain links TRBV20-1 with TRBJ2-7; no firm D call. Deletions cut 7 bases from V and 6 bases from J, with 19 bases between. This CDR3 region has 13 residues. CDR1 DFQATT and CDR2 SNEGSKA come from the germline V gene (reference sequence). The DNA for the CDR3 is TGCAGTGGGGTATCGACCGGGTTGCGCGAGCAGTACTTC. Encoded protein: CSGVSTGLREQYF.

The chain has TRBV12-3 or TRBV12-4 and TRBJ2-7; tentatively, D is TRBD1 (6 bases). Deletions cut 5 bases from V and 1 base from J, with 15 bases between. The CDR3 is 15 amino acids. The CDR3 DNA follows: TGTGCCAGCAGTCCCCGGACAGCCCAATCCTACGAGCAGTACTTC. This gives the protein CASSPRTAQSYEQYF.

The sample holds a few counts of this clonotype. The gene calls are TRBV5-5 and TRBJ2-1; maybe TRBD2 (6 bases). Per the germline V gene, CDR1 is SGHKS and CDR2 is YYEKEE (reference sequence). Trimming left V 4 bases short and J 0 bases short, with 11 bases between. This CDR3 is built from 15 residues. Written as DNA, the CDR3 is TGTGCCAGCAGCCGGGACTTGAGCTCCTACAATGAGCAGTTCTTC. The encoded protein is CASSRDLSSYNEQFF.

This clonotype turned up a few times. The gene calls are TRBV7-8 and TRBJ2-7; D is possibly TRBD2 (5 bases). Trimming cost V 5 bases and J 5 bases, with 13 bases left between them. The V gene's germline CDR1 is SGHVS and CDR2 FQNEAQ. The length of the CDR3 is 13 residues. The CDR3 reads CASSLRLGDEQYF. DNA for the CDR3: TGTGCCAGCAGCCTAAGGTTGGGAGACGAGCAGTACTTC. The whole variable domain, filled in from reference TRBV7-8 and TRBJ2-7, reads GAGVSQSPRYKVAKRGQDVALRCDPISGHVSLFWYQQALGQGPEFLTYFQNEAQLDKSGLPSDRFFAERPEGSVSTLKIQRTQQEDSAVYLCASSLRLGDEQYFGPGTRLTVT.

The chain has TRBV20-1 and TRBJ2-5; the D gene is possibly TRBD2 (5 bases). Per germline, CDR1 DFQATT and CDR2 SNEGSKA (reference sequence). This CDR3 comprises 12 residues. V lost 3 bases to trimming and J lost 4 bases, with 9 bases between them. The CDR3 DNA follows: TGCAGTGCTAGTGCCGGACTAGAGACCCAGTACTTC. It encodes CSASAGLETQYF.

This clonotype was found a few times. The V and J genes are TRBV9 and TRBJ2-3, with D perhaps TRBD1 (6 bases). V lost 0 bases and J 10 bases, leaving 18 bases between the germline ends. Germline assignment: CDR1 SGDLS and CDR2 YYNGEE. This CDR3 region has 15 residues. The CDR3 region is CASSVAEYRVMAQYF. CDR3 sequence (DNA): TGTGCCAGCAGCGTAGCTGAATACAGGGTCATGGCGCAGTATTTT.

This clonotype was seen a handful of times. This chain joins TRBV3-1 and TRBJ2-2; 9 bases line up with TRBD2. Germline V CDR1 and CDR2: LGHDT, YNNKEL (reference sequence). The CDR3 length is 15 residues. V was clipped by 2 bases and J by 4 bases; unmatched bases: 2. CDR3 nucleotides: TGTGCCAGCAGCCAAAGCGGGGGGCCCACCGGGGAGCTGTTTTTT. It is translated as CASSQSGGPTGELFF.

The chain carries TRBV2 and TRBJ2-3; perhaps TRBD2 as D (5 bases). The V end lost 8 bases, the J end lost 6 bases, and 18 bases lay between the germline ends. CDR3 size: 14 residues. The germline gives CDR1 SNHLY, CDR2 FYNNEI. The CDR3 here is CASREDGNEDTQYF. The CDR3 DNA follows: TGTGCCAGCCGAGAGGACGGGAATGAGGATACGCAGTATTTT.

This chain connects TRBV6-5 to TRBJ2-5; 7 bases align to TRBD2. CDR3 length equals 15 residues. Germline V gene lookup returns CDR1 MNHEY and CDR2 SVGAGI. The V and J ends lost 0 bases and 6 bases, in that order; junction bases with no gene match: 7. The CDR3 reads CASSYSGGSGKTQYF. The CDR3, as DNA: TGTGCCAGCAGTTACTCAGGCGGGAGTGGAAAGACCCAGTACTTC.

This chain links TRBV3-1 with TRBJ1-4; the match to TRBD1 covers 9 bases. The ends lost 5 bases at V and 0 bases at J; junction bases unmatched: 7. Per the germline V gene, CDR1 is LGHDT and CDR2 is YNNKEL (reference sequence). The CDR3 has 17 residues. CDR3 nucleotides: TGTGCCAGCAGCAAGGGACAGGGAGTGACAACTAATGAAAAACTGTTTTTT. Protein product: CASSKGQGVTTNEKLFF.